A single sample is the source of the 16 T cell receptor beta chains below, sequenced in a study of vaccination and CD4 T cells after COVID-19. Sequencing of the DNA from cultured CD4+ T cells was carried out with the Oncomine TCR Beta short-read assay. TCRdb reanalysed the PCR reads using MiXCR and keeps one entry per CDR3 protein. The table shows around 21,000 distinct CDR3 sequences, with under 70% occurring only once. Their cognate antigens are unknown. Treatment meaning: approximately nine-day PBMC culture with coronavirus spike peptide pools or control peptides (ViraFEST assay). Input material: CD4+ T cells from blood, cultured in vitro. All receptors come from a human donor who had recovered from COVID-19.

This clonotype was recorded a few times. CDR3 DNA sequence: TGTGCCAGCACCGGGACAAGGAGAACCGGGGAGCTGTTTTTT. It yields the protein CASTGTRRTGELFF. This chain links TRBV28 with TRBJ2-2; a possible D gene is TRBD1 (6 bases). The ends were cut back, 7 bases at V and 5 bases at J, with 14 bases in the middle. This CDR3 region has 14 residues. Germline loops: CDR1 MDHEN, CDR2 SYDVKM. The whole variable domain, remainder taken from reference TRBV28 and TRBJ2-2, is DVKVTQSSRYLVKRTGEKVFLECVQDMDHENMFWYRQDPGLGLRLIYFSYDVKMKEKGDIPEGYSVSREKKERFSLILESASTNQTSMYLCASTGTRRTGELFFGEGSRLTVL.

The chain combines TRBV6-1 with TRBJ1-5, with 9 bases identical to TRBD1. Germline V gene data show CDR1 as MNHNS and CDR2 as SASEGT. The V segment lost 3 bases and the J segment 7 bases; nucleotides outside the gene matches: 4. CDR3 length: 14 amino acids. CDR3 bases: TGTGCCAGCAGTGACGGGACAGGGTTGCAGCCCCAGCATTTT. It translates to CASSDGTGLQPQHF.

This clonotype was counted between two and nine times. The chain is built from TRBV27 and TRBJ1-6; no definite D call. The V end was cut by 4 bases, the J end by 9 bases, with 7 bases between. The CDR3 totals 12 residues. The germline V gene encodes CDR1 MNHEY and CDR2 SMNVEV (reference sequence). CDR3 DNA: TGTGCCAGCAGTTCCACCCGTTCACCCCTCCACTTT. Translated, it gives CASSSTRSPLHF.

The CDR3 protein is CSARVYPGQGAQSSYGYTF. Written as DNA, the CDR3 is TGCAGTGCTAGAGTTTACCCTGGACAGGGGGCGCAAAGTAGCTATGGCTACACCTTC. The V gene is TRBV20-1, the J gene TRBJ1-2; 11 bases align to TRBD1. CDR3 length equals 19 residues. With 1 base clipped from V and 4 bases from J, the junction kept 17 bases outside the gene matches. The germline V gene has CDR1 DFQATT and CDR2 SNEGSKA (reference sequence).

The chain has TRBV11-2 and TRBJ2-7; D call uncertain. V was trimmed by 2 bases and J by 0 bases, leaving 20 bases between them. The germline gives CDR1 SGHAT, CDR2 FQNNGV. The CDR3 covers 18 residues. CDR3 DNA sequence: TGTGCCAGCAGCTTATCGTCCCCAAGGAAACACTTCTCCTACGAGCAGTACTTC. This codes for CASSLSSPRKHFSYEQYF. Looking up the rest from reference TRBV11-2 and TRBJ2-7 gives the full variable domain: EAGVAQSPRYKIIEKRQSVAFWCNPISGHATLYWYQQILGQGPKLLIQFQNNGVVDDSQLPKDRFSAERLKGVDSTLKIQPAKLEDSAVYLCASSLSSPRKHFSYEQYFGPGTRLTVT.

The chain joins TRBV6-5 to TRBJ2-3, with a possible D match to TRBD2 (6 bases). This CDR3 is 15 amino acids long. The germline V and J ends were trimmed by 4 bases and 7 bases, with 18 bases remaining between them. The V gene's germline CDR1 is MNHEY and CDR2 SVGAGI. CDR3 in DNA: TGTGCCAGCAGTTCCCCCCGGGACTCCTTGAATACGCAGTATTTT. It encodes CASSSPRDSLNTQYF.

This clonotype was detected only once. This sequence joins TRBV14 and TRBJ2-5; D possibly corresponds to TRBD2 (5 bases). The CDR3 extends over 15 amino acids. The V gene's germline CDR1 is SGHDN and CDR2 FVKESK. V was shortened by 1 base and J by 4 bases, with 13 bases between the two germline ends. The CDR3 bases are TGTGCCAGCAGCCAAGTCGTCGCTAGCCGAGAGACCCAGTACTTC. Protein product: CASSQVVASRETQYF.

The chain joins TRBV7-2 to TRBJ1-2; no clear D gene. Germline CDR1 is SGHTA and CDR2 is FQGNSA. CDR3 length: 15 residues. With 2 bases removed from V and 0 bases from J, the gap between germline ends came to 10 bases. CDR3 sequence (DNA): TGTGCCAGCAGCTTAACGTCGGGGTCTAACTATGGCTACACCTTC. This gives the protein CASSLTSGSNYGYTF.

The J gene is TRBJ2-5, the V gene TRBV7-2, with D perhaps TRBD2 (6 bases). Germline V gene data show CDR1 as SGHTA and CDR2 as FQGNSA. The CDR3 runs to 13 residues. Trimming cost V 5 bases and J 10 bases, with 17 bases left between them. The CDR3 nucleotides read TGTGCCAGCAGCCGACTCCGCTCGGGGGACCAGTACTTC. Translating gives CASSRLRSGDQYF.

The chain is built from TRBV7-9 and TRBJ1-1; D is uncertain. Germline V gene sequence: CDR1 SEHNR, CDR2 FQNEAQ (reference sequence). This CDR3 has 12 amino acids. V was clipped by 5 bases and J by 13 bases, with 17 bases between them. CDR3 sequence (DNA): TGTGCCAGCAGCCCTTCGACGGAGAATGGTTTCTTT. Protein sequence: CASSPSTENGFF.

The CDR3 sequence: CASSITDNSPLHF. Here the CDR3 DNA reads TGTGCCAGCAGTATAACAGATAATTCACCCCTCCACTTT. V and J are TRBV2 and TRBJ1-6; D uncertain. The CDR3 spans 13 residues. V lost 5 bases and J 5 bases, leaving 7 bases between the germline ends. Germline assignment: CDR1 SNHLY and CDR2 FYNNEI.

The chain recombines TRBV7-2 with TRBJ2-3, with D hard to call. Germline V lookup: CDR1 SGHTA, CDR2 FQGNSA. This CDR3 contains 14 residues. V was cut by 2 bases and J by 0 bases, with 6 bases left in between. This chain's CDR3 is CASSLSPSTDTQYF. The CDR3, as DNA: TGTGCCAGCAGCTTAAGCCCTAGCACAGATACGCAGTATTTT.

J is TRBJ2-3 and V is TRBV10-1; 10 nucleotides align to TRBD2. Germline CDR1 and CDR2: WNHNN and SYGVQD (reference sequence). V gave up 4 bases and J gave up 6 bases; unmatched junction bases: 7. The CDR3 has 15 amino acids. The CDR3 protein is CASSVSSGSSDTQYF. The CDR3 nucleotides read TGCGCCAGCAGTGTTTCTAGCGGGAGTTCTGATACGCAGTATTTT.

The V and J genes are TRBV6-1 and TRBJ2-7, with D possibly TRBD2 on 5 matching bases. The CDR3 spans 14 residues. The germline CDR1 and CDR2 sequences are MNHNS and SASEGT. The V gene lost 8 bases and the J gene lost 0 bases, with 14 bases spanning the gap. The CDR3 bases are TGTGCCAGCGCCGGGGTCTTAGACTCCTACGAGCAGTACTTC. This gives the protein CASAGVLDSYEQYF.

The chain uses TRBV2 and TRBJ2-3; D gene uncertain. Trimming left V 4 bases short and J 4 bases short, with 12 bases between. Germline values: CDR1 SNHLY, CDR2 FYNNEI. The CDR3 is 14 amino acids. DNA of the CDR3: TGTGCCAGCAGTGTAGGGTCCGACCCAGATACGCAGTATTTT. Its translation: CASSVGSDPDTQYF.

CDR3 sequence reads: CASSQEVGLPYGYTF. The CDR3 nucleotides read TGTGCCAGCAGCCAAGAGGTGGGCCTGCCCTATGGCTACACCTTC. The genes are TRBV14 and TRBJ1-2; D is unclear. Germline CDR1 is SGHDN and CDR2 is FVKESK. V was cut by 0 bases and J by 4 bases, with 12 bases left in between. The CDR3 loop spans 15 amino acids.